The subject of this entry is one TCR beta chain. The antigen is unknown. In germline, CDR1 is MNHEY, CDR2 SMNVEV (reference sequence). The CDR3 runs to 15 residues. V was pared by 2 bases and J by 5 bases, with 13 bases between. TCRdb reanalysed the reads using MiXCR and keeps one entry per CDR3 protein. The profile shows roughly 110,000 distinct CDR3 sequences, about 9.5% of them singletons. The record originates from a study of T cell repertoires in cytomegalovirus infection. V and J are TRBV27 and TRBJ2-1; D call uncertain. Input material: PBMCs, sequenced either directly or after in vitro stimulation (not recorded which). This clonotype was sampled from a human donor in good health (CMV status not recorded). Some clones in this sample may be carry-over from other donors' samples. CDR3 DNA: TGTGCCAGCAGTTTAAGTCGACTTTATAACAATGAGCAGTTCTTC. Its translation: CASSLSRLYNNEQFF.